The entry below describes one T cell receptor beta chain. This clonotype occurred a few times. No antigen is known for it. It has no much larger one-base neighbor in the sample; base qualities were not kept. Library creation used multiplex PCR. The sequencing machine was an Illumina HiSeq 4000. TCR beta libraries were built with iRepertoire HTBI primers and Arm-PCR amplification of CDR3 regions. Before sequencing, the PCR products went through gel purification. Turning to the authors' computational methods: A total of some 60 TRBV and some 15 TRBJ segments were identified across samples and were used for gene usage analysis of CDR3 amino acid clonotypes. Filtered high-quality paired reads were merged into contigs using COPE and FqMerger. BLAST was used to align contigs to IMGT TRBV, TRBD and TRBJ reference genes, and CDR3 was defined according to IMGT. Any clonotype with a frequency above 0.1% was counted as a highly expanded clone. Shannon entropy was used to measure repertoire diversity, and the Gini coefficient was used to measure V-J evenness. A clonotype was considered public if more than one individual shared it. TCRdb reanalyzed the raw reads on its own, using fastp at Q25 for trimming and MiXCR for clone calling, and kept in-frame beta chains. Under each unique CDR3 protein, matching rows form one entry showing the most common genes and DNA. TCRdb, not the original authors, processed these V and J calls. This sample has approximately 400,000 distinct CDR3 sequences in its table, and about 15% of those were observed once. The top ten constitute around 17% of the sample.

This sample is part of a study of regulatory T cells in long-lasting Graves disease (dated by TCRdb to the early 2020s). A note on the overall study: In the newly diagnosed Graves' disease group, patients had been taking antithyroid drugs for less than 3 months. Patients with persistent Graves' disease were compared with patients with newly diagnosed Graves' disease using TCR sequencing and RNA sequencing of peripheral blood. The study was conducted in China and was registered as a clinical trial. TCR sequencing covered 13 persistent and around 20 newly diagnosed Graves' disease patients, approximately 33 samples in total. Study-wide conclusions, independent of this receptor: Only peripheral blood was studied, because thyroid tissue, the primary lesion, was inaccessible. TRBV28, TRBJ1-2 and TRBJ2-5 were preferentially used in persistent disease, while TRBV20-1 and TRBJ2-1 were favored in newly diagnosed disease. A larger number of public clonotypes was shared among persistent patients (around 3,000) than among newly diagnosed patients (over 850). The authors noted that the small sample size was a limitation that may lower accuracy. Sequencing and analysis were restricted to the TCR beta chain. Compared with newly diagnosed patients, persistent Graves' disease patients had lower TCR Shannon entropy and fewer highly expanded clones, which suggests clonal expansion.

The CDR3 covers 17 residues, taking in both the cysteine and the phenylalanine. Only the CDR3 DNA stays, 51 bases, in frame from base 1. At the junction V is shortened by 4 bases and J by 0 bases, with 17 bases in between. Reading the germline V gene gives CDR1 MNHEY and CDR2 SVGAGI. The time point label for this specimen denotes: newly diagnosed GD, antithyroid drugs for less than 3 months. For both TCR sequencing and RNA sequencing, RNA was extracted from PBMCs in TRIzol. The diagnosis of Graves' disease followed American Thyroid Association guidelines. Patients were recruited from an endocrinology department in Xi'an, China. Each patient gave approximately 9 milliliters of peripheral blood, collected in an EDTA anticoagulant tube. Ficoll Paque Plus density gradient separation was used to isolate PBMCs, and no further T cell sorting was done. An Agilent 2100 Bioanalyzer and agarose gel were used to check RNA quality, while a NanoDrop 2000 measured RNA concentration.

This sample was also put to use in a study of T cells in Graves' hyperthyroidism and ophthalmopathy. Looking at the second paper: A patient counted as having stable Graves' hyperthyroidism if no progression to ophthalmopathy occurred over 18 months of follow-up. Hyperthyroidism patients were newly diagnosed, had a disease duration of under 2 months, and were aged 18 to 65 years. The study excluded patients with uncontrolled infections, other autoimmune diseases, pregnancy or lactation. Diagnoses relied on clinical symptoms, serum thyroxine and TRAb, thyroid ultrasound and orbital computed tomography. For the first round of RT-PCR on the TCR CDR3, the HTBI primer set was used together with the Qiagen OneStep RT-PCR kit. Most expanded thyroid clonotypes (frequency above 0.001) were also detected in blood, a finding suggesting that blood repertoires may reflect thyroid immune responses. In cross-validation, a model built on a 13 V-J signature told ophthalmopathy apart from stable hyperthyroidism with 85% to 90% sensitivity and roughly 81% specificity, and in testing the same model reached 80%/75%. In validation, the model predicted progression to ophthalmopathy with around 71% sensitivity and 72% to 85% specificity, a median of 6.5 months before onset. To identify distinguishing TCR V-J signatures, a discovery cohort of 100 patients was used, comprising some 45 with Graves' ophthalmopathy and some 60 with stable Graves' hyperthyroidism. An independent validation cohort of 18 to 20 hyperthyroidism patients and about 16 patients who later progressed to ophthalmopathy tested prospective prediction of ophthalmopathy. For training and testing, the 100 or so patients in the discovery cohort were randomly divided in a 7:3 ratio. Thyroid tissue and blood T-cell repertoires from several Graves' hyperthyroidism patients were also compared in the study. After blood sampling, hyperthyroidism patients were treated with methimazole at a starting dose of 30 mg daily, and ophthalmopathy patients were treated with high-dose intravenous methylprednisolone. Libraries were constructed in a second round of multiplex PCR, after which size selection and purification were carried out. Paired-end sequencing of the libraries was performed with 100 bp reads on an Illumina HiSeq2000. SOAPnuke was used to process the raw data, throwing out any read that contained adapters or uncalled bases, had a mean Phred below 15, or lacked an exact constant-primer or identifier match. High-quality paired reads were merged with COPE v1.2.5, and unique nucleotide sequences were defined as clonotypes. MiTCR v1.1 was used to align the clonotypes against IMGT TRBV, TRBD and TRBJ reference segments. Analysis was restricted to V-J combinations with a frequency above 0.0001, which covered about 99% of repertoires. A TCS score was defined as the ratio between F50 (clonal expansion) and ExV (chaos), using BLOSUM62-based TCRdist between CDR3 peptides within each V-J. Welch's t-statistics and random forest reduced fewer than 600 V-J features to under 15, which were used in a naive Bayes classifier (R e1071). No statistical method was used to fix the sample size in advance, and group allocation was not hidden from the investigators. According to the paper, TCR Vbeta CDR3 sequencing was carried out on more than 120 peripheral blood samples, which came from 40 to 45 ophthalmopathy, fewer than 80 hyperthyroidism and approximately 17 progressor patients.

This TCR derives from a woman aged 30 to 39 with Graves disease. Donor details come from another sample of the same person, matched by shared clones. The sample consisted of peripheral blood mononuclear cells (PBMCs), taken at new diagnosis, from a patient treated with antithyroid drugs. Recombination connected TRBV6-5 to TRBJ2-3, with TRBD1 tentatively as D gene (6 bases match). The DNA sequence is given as TGTGCCAGCAGTTCTACACAGGGACACAAAAGCACAGATACGCAGTATTTT. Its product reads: CASSSTQGHKSTDTQYF.